This T cell receptor (beta chain) was sequenced for a study of T cells in Graves' hyperthyroidism and ophthalmopathy. Study results and limitations: Most clonotypes that expanded in the thyroid above 0.001 also showed up in blood. A model of 13 V-J pairs discriminated ophthalmopathy from stable hyperthyroidism.

Concerning this clonotype itself: Its antigen is still unknown.

This CDR3 is 16 amino acids long. Unmatched junction bases numbered 6, after V lost 5 bases and J lost 4 bases. Germline V CDR1 and CDR2: SGHTA, FQGTGA. RNA transcripts served as the template for amplifying TCR beta CDR3 regions. The HTBI primer set was used in a first-round RT-PCR of the TCR CDR3. TCRdb itself ran the multiplex PCR reads through MiXCR, one entry per CDR3 protein. Altogether around 580,000 distinct CDR3 sequences are present, around 46% being singletons, with the ten largest covering roughly 8.2%. Among the patients, aged 18 to 65, hyperthyroidism was newly diagnosed and had lasted under 2 months. Clinical symptoms, serum thyroxine, TRAb, thyroid ultrasound and orbital computed tomography informed diagnoses.

This clonotype was obtained from a woman aged 18-29 years with Graves' hyperthyroidism. J is TRBJ1-3 and V is TRBV7-3; 12 nucleotides agree with TRBD1. Sequenced sample: peripheral blood or thyroid tissue (not recorded which). As DNA, the CDR3 is TGTGCCAGCAGCCGGGACAGGGGGCTGCCCGGAAACACCATATATTTT. This codes for CASSRDRGLPGNTIYF.